This T cell receptor (beta chain) stems from a study of blood T cell repertoires in COVID-19. Study-level background: COVID-19 samples collected from the United States, Italy and Spain covered acute and convalescent phases. Sources were T cells, B-cell-depleted T cells, or PBMCs; the material itself was cDNA or gDNA.

Authors' analysis steps: From reference gene primer amplification, estimates of nucleated cell counts were derived. This table comes from immunoSEQ multiplex PCR, and its TCRdb copy is limited to in-frame clones, with some not included. V and J calls and clone size are given by that table; D and trimming were obtained from the DNA. This sample has under 200,000 clones, with around four fifths found just once. The Seattle patients joined while their infection was active and were tracked longitudinally afterward. Material: peripheral blood. This receptor was obtained from a woman of 80 years or more with COVID-19, enrolled during active disease.

CDR3 in amino acids: CSANKGDGYTF. The CDR3 DNA is TGCAGTGCTAATAAGGGAGATGGCTACACCTTC. The chain links TRBV20-1 to TRBJ1-2; D is unclear. CDR1 DFQATT and CDR2 SNEGSKA come from the germline V gene (reference sequence). This CDR3 spans 11 amino acids. The germline V and J ends were trimmed by 4 bases and 6 bases, with 9 bases remaining between them.